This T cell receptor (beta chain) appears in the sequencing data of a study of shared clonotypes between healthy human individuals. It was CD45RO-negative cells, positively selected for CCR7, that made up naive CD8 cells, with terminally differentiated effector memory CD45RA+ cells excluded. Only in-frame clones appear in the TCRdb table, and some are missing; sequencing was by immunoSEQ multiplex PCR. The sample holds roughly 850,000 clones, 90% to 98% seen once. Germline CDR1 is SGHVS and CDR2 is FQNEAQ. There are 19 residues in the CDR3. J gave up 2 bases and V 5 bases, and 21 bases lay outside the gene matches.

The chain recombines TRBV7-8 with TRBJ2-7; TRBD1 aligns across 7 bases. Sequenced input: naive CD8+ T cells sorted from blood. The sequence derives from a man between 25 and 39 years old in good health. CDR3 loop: CASSPIIGDSRPVTYEQYF. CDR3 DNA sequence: TGTGCCAGCAGCCCCATCATTGGGGACAGCCGCCCTGTCACCTACGAGCAGTACTTC.